These T cell receptor beta chains were read from a single sample in a study of blood T cell repertoires in COVID-19. Assay: immunoSEQ multiplex PCR; the TCRdb copy retains only in-frame clones and omits some. Altogether about 670,000 clones are present, about 87% being singletons, with the ten largest covering 0.2% to 0.3%. The specimen sequenced was peripheral blood. Receptor source: a woman aged 18 to 35 with acute or convalescent COVID-19. Both conserved end residues are part of each CDR3. Fields, in order: D gene, V gene, J gene, clone size, CDR3 protein, CDR3 DNA. The D gene is left open where the match is weak. Size tells how often a clone was seen (once, few, many) or the class of an expanded clone, and some rows leave it out.

.	TRBV7-2	TRBJ1-1	few	CASSPATGSVAEAFF	TGTGCCAGCAGCCCCGCGACAGGTTCGGTTGCTGAAGCTTTCTTT
.	TRBV5-5	TRBJ1-2	.	CASSLQGGYGYTF	TGTGCCAGCAGCCTACAGGGTGGCTATGGCTACACCTTC
.	TRBV3-1/TRBV3-2	TRBJ1-1	.	CASSPRVANTEAFF	TGTGCCAGCAGCCCCCGTGTAGCGAACACTGAAGCTTTCTTT
.	TRBV6-5	TRBJ2-3	few	CASIQGGATDTQYF	TGTGCCAGCATACAGGGCGGAGCCACAGATACGCAGTATTTT
.	TRBV3-1/TRBV3-2	TRBJ1-5	.	CASSLGGLNQPQHF	TGTGCCAGCAGTCTGGGGGGACTAAATCAGCCCCAGCATTTT
.	TRBV27	TRBJ1-5	.	CASRSGGGQPQHF	TGTGCCAGCAGATCGGGGGGAGGTCAGCCCCAGCATTTT
.	TRBV4-1	TRBJ1-2	.	CASSRGGYRGYTF	TGCGCCAGCAGCCGAGGTGGGTACCGCGGCTACACCTTC
.	TRBV19	TRBJ1-2	few	CASSVRVSTLPYGYTF	TGTGCCAGTAGTGTACGGGTCTCTACGCTCCCTTATGGCTACACCTTC
.	TRBV7-8	TRBJ2-7	.	CASSFLYYEQYF	TGTGCCAGCAGCTTCCTATACTACGAGCAGTACTTC
TRBD1	TRBV25-1	TRBJ1-1	once	CASSQYRGFAEAFF	TGTGCCAGCAGCCAATACAGGGGGTTCGCTGAAGCTTTCTTT
TRBD1	TRBV28	TRBJ1-6	.	CASRRGQVYF	TGTGCCAGCAGGAGGGGACAGGTTTACTTT
.	TRBV12-3/TRBV12-4	TRBJ1-5	.	CASSPLNQPQHF	TGTGCCAGCAGTCCCTTAAATCAGCCCCAGCATTTT
.	TRBV2	TRBJ1-6	.	CASSEQGINSPLHF	TGTGCCAGCAGTGAACAGGGTATCAATTCACCCCTCCACTTT
.	TRBV7-3	TRBJ2-2	.	CASSYQHGELFF	TGTGCCAGCAGCTATCAACACGGGGAGCTGTTTTTT
TRBD1	TRBV6-6	TRBJ1-5	.	CASSWGQGPNQPQHF	TGTGCCAGCAGTTGGGGACAGGGCCCTAATCAGCCCCAGCATTTT
.	TRBV5-1	TRBJ2-1	.	CASSRNPGSGSYNEQFF	TGCGCCAGCAGCCGGAACCCGGGGTCAGGAAGTTACAATGAGCAGTTCTTC